The sequence of this T cell receptor beta chain was determined in a study of blood T cell repertoires in COVID-19. Study details: Researchers got acute and convalescent COVID-19 samples from the United States, Italy and Spain. T cells, B-cell-depleted T cells, or PBMCs supplied cDNA or gDNA.

Original processing methods: Amplification of reference gene primers was used by the study to estimate nucleated cell counts. Sequencing was performed with immunoSEQ multiplex PCR; in TCRdb, only in-frame clones are kept and a portion is missing. The V and J calls and clone size are taken from that table; D and trimming were inferred from the DNA. The top ten clones hold 13% to 15% of a sample with roughly 190,000 clones, under 90% of them seen once. Trimming cost V 0 bases and J 0 bases, with 7 bases left between them. CDR1 and CDR2 (germline): SGDLS, YYNGEE. The CDR3 has 16 residues. The V gene is TRBV9, the J gene TRBJ2-6; D uncertain. Input material: peripheral blood. The origin of this receptor is a woman aged 70-85 years with COVID-19, enrolled during active disease. This CDR3 reads CASSVVRASGANVLTF. For the CDR3, the DNA is TGTGCCAGCAGCGTAGTTCGCGCCTCTGGGGCCAACGTCCTGACTTTC.